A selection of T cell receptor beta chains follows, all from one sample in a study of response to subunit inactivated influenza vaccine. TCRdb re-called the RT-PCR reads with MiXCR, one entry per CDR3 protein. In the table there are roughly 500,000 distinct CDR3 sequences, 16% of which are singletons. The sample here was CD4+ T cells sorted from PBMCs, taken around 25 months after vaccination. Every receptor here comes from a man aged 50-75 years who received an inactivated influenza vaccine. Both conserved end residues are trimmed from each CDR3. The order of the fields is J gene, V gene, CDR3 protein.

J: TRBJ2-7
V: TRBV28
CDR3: ASSSRDRGFSEQY

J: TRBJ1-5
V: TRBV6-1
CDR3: ASRRQSNQPQH

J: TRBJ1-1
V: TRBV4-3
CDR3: ASSPRTGGVYTEAF

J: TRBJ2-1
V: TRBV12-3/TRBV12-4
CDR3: ASSSRGGYNEQF

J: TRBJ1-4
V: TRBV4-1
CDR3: ASSQVSAGISEKLF

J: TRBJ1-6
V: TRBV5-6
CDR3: ASSFDRRQGANSPLH

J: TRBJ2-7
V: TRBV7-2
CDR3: ASSLGGQIYEQY

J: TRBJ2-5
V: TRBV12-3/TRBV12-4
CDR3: ASSLWGETQY

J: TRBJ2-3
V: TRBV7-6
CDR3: ASSRDAGDTQY

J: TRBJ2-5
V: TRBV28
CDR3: ASSRTSVRTQY

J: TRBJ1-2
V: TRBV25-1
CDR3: ASIGGGRYGYT

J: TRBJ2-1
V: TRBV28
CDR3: ASSLRRAASGYNEQF

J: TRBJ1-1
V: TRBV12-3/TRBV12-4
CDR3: ASRSIIQVNTEAF

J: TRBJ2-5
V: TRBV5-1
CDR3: ASSLRGRVETQY

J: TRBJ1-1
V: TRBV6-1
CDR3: ASRRTGGDTEAF

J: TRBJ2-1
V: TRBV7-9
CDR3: ASSKTAGQPNNEQF

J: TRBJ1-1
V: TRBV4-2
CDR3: ASSQGGIPTEAF

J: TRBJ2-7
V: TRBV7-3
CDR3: ASSLYGTSSYEQY

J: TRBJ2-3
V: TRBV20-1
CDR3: SATRVDTQY

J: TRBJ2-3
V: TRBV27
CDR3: ASSRDGPRGTQY

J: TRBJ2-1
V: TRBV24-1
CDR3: ATSDLRGQGAGDEQF

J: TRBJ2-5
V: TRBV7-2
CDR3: ASSGRQGQTQY

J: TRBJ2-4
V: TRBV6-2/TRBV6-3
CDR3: ASSPGTSGRRGDIQY

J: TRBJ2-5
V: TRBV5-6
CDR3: ASSLYGYGETQY

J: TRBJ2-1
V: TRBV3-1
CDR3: ASSLMERGVRPEYNEQF

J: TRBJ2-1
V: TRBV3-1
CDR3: ASSQETGAYNEQF

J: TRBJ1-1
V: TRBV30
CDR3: AWTLPLGQGTEAF

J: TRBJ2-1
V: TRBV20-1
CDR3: SATKMRGSYNEQF

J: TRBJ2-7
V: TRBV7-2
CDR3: ASSPEGGRSYEQY

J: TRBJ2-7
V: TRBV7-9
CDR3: ASSFPGQGSEQY

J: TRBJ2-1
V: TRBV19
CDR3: ASTAPGQGAHQF

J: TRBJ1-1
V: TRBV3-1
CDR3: ASSQDPGTKAF

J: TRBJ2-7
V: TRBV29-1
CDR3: SVDGGSSYEQY

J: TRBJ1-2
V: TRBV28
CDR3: ASSLLGRPNYGYT